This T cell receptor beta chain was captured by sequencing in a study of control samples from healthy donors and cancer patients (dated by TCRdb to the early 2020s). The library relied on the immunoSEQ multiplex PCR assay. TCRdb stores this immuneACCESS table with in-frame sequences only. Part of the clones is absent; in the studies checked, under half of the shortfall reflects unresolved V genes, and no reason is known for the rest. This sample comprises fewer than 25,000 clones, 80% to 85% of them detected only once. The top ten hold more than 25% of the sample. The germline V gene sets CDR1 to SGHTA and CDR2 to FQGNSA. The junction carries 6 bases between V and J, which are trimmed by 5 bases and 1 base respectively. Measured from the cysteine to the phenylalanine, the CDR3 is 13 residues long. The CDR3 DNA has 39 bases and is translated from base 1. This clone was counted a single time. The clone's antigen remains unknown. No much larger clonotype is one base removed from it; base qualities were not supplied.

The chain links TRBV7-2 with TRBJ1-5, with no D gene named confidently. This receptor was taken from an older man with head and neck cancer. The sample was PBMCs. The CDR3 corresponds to CASSQDSNQPQHF. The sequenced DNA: TGTGCCAGCAGCCAAGACAGCAATCAGCCCCAGCATTTT.